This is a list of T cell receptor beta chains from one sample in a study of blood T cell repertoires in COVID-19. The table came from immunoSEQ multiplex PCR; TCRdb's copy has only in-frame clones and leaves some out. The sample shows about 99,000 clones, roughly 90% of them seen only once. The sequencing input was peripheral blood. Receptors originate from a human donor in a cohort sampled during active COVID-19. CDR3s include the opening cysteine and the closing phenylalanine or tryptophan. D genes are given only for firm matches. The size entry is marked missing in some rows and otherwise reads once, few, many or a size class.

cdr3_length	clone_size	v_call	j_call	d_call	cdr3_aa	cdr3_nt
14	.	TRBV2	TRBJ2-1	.	CASSPGSLYNEQFF	TGTGCCAGCAGTCCGGGGAGCCTCTACAATGAGCAGTTCTTC
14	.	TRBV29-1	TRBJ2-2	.	CSVEGLANTGELFF	TGCAGCGTTGAAGGGCTAGCTAACACCGGGGAGCTGTTTTTT
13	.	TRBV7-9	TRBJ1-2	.	CASSRDIGYGYTF	TGTGCCAGCAGCCGGGACATCGGGTATGGCTACACCTTC
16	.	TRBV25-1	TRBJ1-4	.	CASSGHRQLLGEKLFF	TGTGCCAGCAGTGGTCACCGACAGCTCCTAGGAGAAAAACTGTTTTTT
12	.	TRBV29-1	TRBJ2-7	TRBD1	CSVQGEEYEQYF	TGCAGCGTCCAGGGGGAAGAATACGAGCAGTACTTC
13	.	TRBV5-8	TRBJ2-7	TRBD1	CASRVRGIYEQYF	TGTGCCAGCAGAGTCAGGGGGATCTACGAGCAGTACTTC
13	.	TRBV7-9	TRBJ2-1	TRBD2	CASSTGLAGGPVF	TGTGCCAGCAGCACGGGACTAGCGGGGGGGCCGGTCTTC
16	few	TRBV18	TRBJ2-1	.	CASSPRTPSVYNEQFF	TGTGCCAGCTCACCAAGGACTCCCAGTGTCTACAATGAGCAGTTCTTC
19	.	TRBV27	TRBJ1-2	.	CASSHGIHGIAGNWYGYTF	TGTGCCAGCAGTCACGGGATTCATGGCATTGCCGGCAATTGGTATGGCTACACCTTC
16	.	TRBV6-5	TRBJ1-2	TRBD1	CASSYSRTGANYGYTF	TGTGCCAGCAGTTACTCGCGGACAGGAGCTAACTATGGCTACACCTTC
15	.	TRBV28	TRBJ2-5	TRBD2	CASSPAGAYKETQYF	TGTGCCAGCAGCCCCGCGGGAGCCTACAAAGAGACCCAGTACTTC
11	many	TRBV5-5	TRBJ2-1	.	CASSFPSPKFF	TGTGCCAGCAGCTTCCCTAGCCCTAAGTTCTTC
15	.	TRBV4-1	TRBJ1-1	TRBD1	CASSRTGGGDTEAFF	TGCGCCAGCAGCCGAACAGGGGGTGGGGACACTGAAGCTTTCTTT
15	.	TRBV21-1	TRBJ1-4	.	CASRPDRGRDEKLFF	TGTGCCAGCAGACCAGACAGGGGGCGGGATGAAAAACTGTTTTTT
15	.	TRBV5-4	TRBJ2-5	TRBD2	CASKIAGGTQETQYF	TGTGCCAGCAAAATAGCGGGGGGGACCCAAGAGACCCAGTACTTC
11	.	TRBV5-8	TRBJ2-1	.	CAIWRRNEQFF	TGTGCCATCTGGAGGCGAAATGAGCAGTTCTTC
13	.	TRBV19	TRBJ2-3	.	CASSTGRTDTQYF	TGTGCCAGTAGTACAGGGAGGACAGATACGCAGTATTTT